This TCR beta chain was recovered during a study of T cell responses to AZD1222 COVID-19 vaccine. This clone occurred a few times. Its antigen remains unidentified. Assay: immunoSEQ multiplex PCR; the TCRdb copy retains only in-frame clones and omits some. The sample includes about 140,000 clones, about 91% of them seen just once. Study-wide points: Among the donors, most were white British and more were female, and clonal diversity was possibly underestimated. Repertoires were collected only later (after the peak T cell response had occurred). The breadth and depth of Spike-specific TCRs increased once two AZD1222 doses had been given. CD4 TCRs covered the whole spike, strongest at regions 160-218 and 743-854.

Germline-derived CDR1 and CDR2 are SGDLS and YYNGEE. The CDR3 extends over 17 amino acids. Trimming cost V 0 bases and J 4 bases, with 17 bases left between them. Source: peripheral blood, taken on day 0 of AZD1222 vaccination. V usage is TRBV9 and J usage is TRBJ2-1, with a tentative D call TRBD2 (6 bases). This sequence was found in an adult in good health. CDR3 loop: CASSVGGWGGTYNEQFF. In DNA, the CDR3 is TGTGCCAGCAGCGTAGGGGGATGGGGAGGTACTTACAATGAGCAGTTCTTC.